The 25 T cell receptor beta chains presented below share a single source sample, sequenced in a study of T cells in Graves' hyperthyroidism and ophthalmopathy. TCR beta CDR3 regions were amplified from RNA. TCR CDR3 regions were first amplified by RT-PCR with HTBI primers. TCRdb processed the multiplex PCR reads anew with MiXCR; each CDR3 protein has one entry. The data show around 390,000 distinct CDR3 sequences, about 15% seen once. The sample taken for sequencing was blood. Every receptor here comes from a woman in her thirties with Graves' ophthalmopathy.

This clonotype was observed at least ten times. This chain uses TRBV2 with TRBJ1-5, with TRBD1 matching over 7 bases. The V gene end was trimmed by 7 bases and the J gene end by 7 bases; junction bases not matched to a gene: 7. This CDR3 region has 13 residues. The germline V gene has CDR1 SNHLY and CDR2 FYNNEI. This CDR3 reads CASNGDSGQPQHF. CDR3 DNA: TGTGCCAGCAACGGGGACAGTGGACAGCCCCAGCATTTT.

This clonotype was observed at least ten times. The V call is TRBV10-3, the J call TRBJ2-5; TRBD1 matches at 10 bases. Germline loops: CDR1 ENHRY, CDR2 SYGVKD. Trimming removed 6 bases from V and 5 bases from J; junction bases left unmatched: 6. This CDR3 region has 14 residues. The CDR3 DNA is TGTGCCATCAGGAAGACAGGGGGCGAGGAGACCCAGTACTTC. Residues: CAIRKTGGEETQYF.

J is TRBJ2-7 and V is TRBV3-1; a weak D match, TRBD1 (6 bases). The CDR3 contains 15 residues. Trimming removed 5 bases at V and 0 bases at J, with 14 bases between. Germline V gene sequence: CDR1 LGHDT, CDR2 YNNKEL (reference sequence). Here the CDR3 DNA reads TGTGCCAGCAGCAGGAACGGACAGAGCTCCTACGAGCAGTACTTC. This codes for CASSRNGQSSYEQYF.

The chain uses TRBV10-3 and TRBJ1-5; D gene uncertain. Deletions cut 2 bases from V and 10 bases from J, with 9 bases between. The germline CDR1 and CDR2 sequences are ENHRY and SYGVKD. This CDR3 has 12 residues. The CDR3 bases are TGTGCCATCAGTGAGCCGGATAGTCCCCAGCATTTT. Protein product: CAISEPDSPQHF.

There are a few counts of this clonotype. CDR3 coding DNA: TGTGCCAGCAGTAGCGGGGGGAGGGAGTTCGATACGCAGTATTTT. It specifies CASSSGGREFDTQYF. This chain connects TRBV11-2 to TRBJ2-3, with 10 bases lining up with TRBD2. The CDR3 runs to 15 residues. V was clipped by 6 bases and J by 6 bases; unmatched bases: 9. Germline V CDR1 and CDR2: SGHAT, FQNNGV.

This clonotype was counted many times. The chain recombines TRBV6-1 with TRBJ1-6, with TRBD1 matching 9 bases. CDR1 is MNHNS and CDR2 is SASEGT in the germline V gene. The CDR3 has 17 residues. Losses at the gene ends were 6 bases for V and 6 bases for J; bases not matched to a gene: 12. The CDR3 sequence is CASRTGGTGFFNSPLHF. Here the CDR3 DNA reads TGTGCCAGCAGAACCGGGGGGACAGGGTTTTTTAATTCACCCCTCCACTTT.

This clonotype was detected many times. V and J are TRBV30 and TRBJ1-1; TRBD1 might be the D (6 bases). Trimming took off 4 bases at V and 1 base at J, with 7 bases between the two ends. The CDR3 spans 12 residues. CDR1 and CDR2 from the germline V gene are GTSNPN and SVGIG (reference sequence). CDR3 sequence: CAWKGGNTEAFF. The CDR3 DNA reads TGTGCCTGGAAGGGGGGGAACACTGAAGCTTTCTTT.

This clonotype was seen only a few times. The rearrangement uses TRBV6-1 and TRBJ2-7; no reliable D call. The CDR3 runs to 14 residues. The V and J ends lost 2 bases and 2 bases respectively, with 10 bases between them. Germline CDR1 is MNHNS and CDR2 is SASEGT. The CDR3 region has the DNA TGTGCCAGCAGTGAATATAGGAGTACCTACGAGCAGTACTTC. Its protein is CASSEYRSTYEQYF.

This clonotype showed up just a few times. The chain combines TRBV6-1 with TRBJ2-7, with D possibly being TRBD1 (5 bases). CDR1 is MNHNS and CDR2 is SASEGT in the germline V gene. The CDR3 is 14 residues long. V was cut by 7 bases and J by 7 bases, with 20 bases left in between. CDR3 bases: TGTGCCAGCACCGTCGACAGACCTCTTAGGGAGCAGTACTTC. Its protein product is CASTVDRPLREQYF.

V is TRBV15 and J is TRBJ1-5, with D hard to call. Germline lookup yields CDR1 LNHNV and CDR2 YYDKDF (reference sequence). This CDR3 contains 15 residues. V shed 5 bases and J shed 2 bases, with 13 bases lying between them. CDR3 region: CATSRRGDGNQPQHF. The CDR3 DNA follows: TGTGCCACCAGCCGACGAGGCGATGGCAATCAGCCCCAGCATTTT.

This clonotype was counted many times. V and J are TRBV2 and TRBJ2-1; no firm D call. V shed 6 bases and J shed 0 bases, with 9 bases lying between them. CDR1 and CDR2 from the germline V gene are SNHLY and FYNNEI. The CDR3 sequence is 14 residues long. DNA of the CDR3: TGTGCCAGCAGCGACGGGCACTCCTACAATGAGCAGTTCTTC. It translates to CASSDGHSYNEQFF.

This clonotype was picked up many times. The V and J genes are TRBV3-1 and TRBJ2-3, with D possibly TRBD1 on 6 matching bases. Germline V gene lookup returns CDR1 LGHDT and CDR2 YNNKEL (reference sequence). CDR3 length: 16 amino acids. V gave up 5 bases and J gave up 4 bases, with 19 bases separating them. This CDR3 reads CASSFNFRGNPDTQYF. The CDR3 DNA is TGTGCCAGCAGCTTCAACTTCAGGGGAAACCCAGATACGCAGTATTTT.

This clonotype was recorded at least ten times. The chain recombines TRBV10-1 with TRBJ2-3, with D uncertain. With 2 bases removed from V and 1 base from J, the gap between germline ends came to 4 bases. Germline CDR1 and CDR2: WNHNN and SYGVQD (reference sequence). CDR3 length: 13 amino acids. Written as DNA, the CDR3 is TGCGCCAGCAGTGAGGCGGGCACAGATACGCAGTATTTT. This sequence encodes CASSEAGTDTQYF.

Many counts were recorded for this clonotype. This chain uses TRBV20-1 with TRBJ2-3; 7 nucleotides align to TRBD1. This CDR3 spans 14 amino acids. Germline loops: CDR1 DFQATT, CDR2 SNEGSKA (reference sequence). V shed 3 bases, J shed 2 bases, and the junction held 5 bases outside the gene matches. CDR3 sequence (DNA): TGCAGTGCTAGGGACAGGCGCCTCACAGATACGCAGTATTTT. Protein sequence: CSARDRRLTDTQYF.

There are many counts of this clonotype. V gene TRBV7-9 combines with J gene TRBJ2-5; D is perhaps TRBD2 (5 bases). V lost 7 bases to trimming and J lost 2 bases, with 11 bases between them. Germline loops: CDR1 SEHNR, CDR2 FQNEAQ (reference sequence). CDR3 length: 13 amino acids. As DNA, the CDR3 is TGTGCCAGCACCATACTAGGACAAGAGACCCAGTACTTC. Protein: CASTILGQETQYF.

This clonotype was found many times. V is TRBV12-3 or TRBV12-4 and J is TRBJ1-5; 8 bases are shared with TRBD1. V lost 6 bases, J lost 6 bases, and 7 bases stayed unmatched. The CDR3 contains 14 residues. The CDR3 DNA follows: TGTGCCAGCAGCCGGACAGGGATAAGTCAGCCCCAGCATTTT. Amino acids: CASSRTGISQPQHF.

Ten or more counts support this clonotype. The chain links TRBV6-1 to TRBJ2-1; D could derive from TRBD1 or TRBD2 (7 bases each). The CDR3 length is 17 residues. Germline V gene lookup returns CDR1 MNHNS and CDR2 SASEGT. The V end lost 5 bases, the J end lost 7 bases, and 24 bases lay between the germline ends. The DNA of the CDR3 is TGTGCCAGCAGTCCCTTAACTAATCAGGGGGGGACGAATGAGCAGTTCTTC. As protein: CASSPLTNQGGTNEQFF.

Ten or more counts support this clonotype. The chain combines TRBV9 with TRBJ2-1; 11 bases are shared with TRBD2. Germline trimming cut 9 bases from V and 0 bases from J; bases unmatched to any gene: 14. CDR3 length equals 18 residues. CDR1 is SGDLS, CDR2 YYNGEE, per germline. In DNA, the CDR3 is TGTGCCACCAACCCGCTCGGGACTAGCGGTCCCTCCTACAATGAGCAGTTCTTC. The encoded protein is CATNPLGTSGPSYNEQFF.

Ten or more counts support this clonotype. This chain connects TRBV19 to TRBJ1-1; 7 bases are a match to TRBD1. Germline CDR1 is LNHDA and CDR2 is SQIVND (reference sequence). There are 13 residues in the CDR3. J gave up 6 bases and V 4 bases, and 5 bases lay outside the gene matches. CDR3 coding DNA: TGTGCCAGTAGTAGGACAGGTTCTGCTGAAGCTTTCTTT. Amino acids: CASSRTGSAEAFF.

This clonotype was counted ten times or more. This rearrangement joins TRBV15 to TRBJ1-5; D gene uncertain. V was cut by 2 bases and J by 5 bases, with 22 bases left in between. CDR1 and CDR2 (germline): LNHNV, YYDKDF (reference sequence). The CDR3 spans 18 residues. The CDR3 is CATSRLDFVGSGYQPQHF. For the CDR3, the DNA is TGTGCCACCAGCAGATTAGATTTTGTAGGGTCGGGCTATCAGCCCCAGCATTTT.

This clonotype was picked up many times. This chain connects TRBV2 to TRBJ2-3; 12 nucleotides agree with TRBD2. The germline V gene has CDR1 SNHLY and CDR2 FYNNEI. With 7 bases clipped from V and 6 bases from J, the junction kept 11 bases outside the gene matches. This CDR3 is built from 16 residues. Here the CDR3 reads CASTRPSGGEHDTQYF. The CDR3 DNA sequence: TGTGCCAGCACCCGGCCTAGCGGGGGGGAACACGATACGCAGTATTTT.

Many counts were recorded for this clonotype. V and J are TRBV20-1 and TRBJ1-2; possibly TRBD1 for D (5 bases). Trimming took off 6 bases at V and 4 bases at J, with 12 bases between the two ends. CDR3 size: 12 residues. CDR1 DFQATT and CDR2 SNEGSKA come from the germline V gene (reference sequence). CDR3 in amino acids: CSAKIGVYGYTF. CDR3 DNA sequence: TGCAGTGCGAAGATAGGGGTCTATGGCTACACCTTC.

This clonotype was seen repeatedly, ten times or more. This rearrangement joins TRBV7-2 to TRBJ2-3, with TRBD1 identical over 7 bases. With 1 base clipped from V and 0 bases from J, the junction kept 7 bases outside the gene matches. The CDR3 is 17 amino acids. The germline gives CDR1 SGHTA, CDR2 FQGNSA. The CDR3 here is CASSLVGRTGSTDTQYF. CDR3 nucleotides: TGTGCCAGCAGCTTAGTGGGCCGGACAGGTAGCACAGATACGCAGTATTTT.

This clonotype has ten or more counts. The chain recombines TRBV28 with TRBJ2-1; no firm D call. V lost 6 bases and J lost 0, with 6 bases in between. This CDR3 is built from 13 residues. Germline-derived CDR1 and CDR2 are MDHEN and SYDVKM. The CDR3 sequence: CASSRSSYNEQFF. The CDR3 nucleotides are TGTGCCAGCAGCAGGAGCTCCTACAATGAGCAGTTCTTC.

This clonotype was recorded many times. The V call is TRBV5-8, the J call TRBJ2-7; D possibly corresponds to TRBD2 (5 bases). Trimming pared 0 bases from V and 7 bases from J, leaving 14 bases between. Germline-derived CDR1 and CDR2 are SGHTS and YDEGEE. There are 14 residues in the CDR3. CDR3: CASSLAGNLFEQYF. DNA for the CDR3: TGTGCCAGCAGCTTGGCGGGGAACCTCTTTGAGCAGTACTTC.